Below, 26 T cell receptor beta chains from the same sample are listed, as sequenced in a study of chemoradiotherapy in HPV16-positive cancers. Sequenced by immunoSEQ multiplex PCR; TCRdb stores in-frame clones only, minus some. The top ten hold about 12% of the sample, which has some 1,300 clones, 76% seen once. The material was tumor tissue, obtained from a patient who underwent chemoradiotherapy. These receptors were collected from a human donor with HPV-associated anogenital cancer.

V usage is TRBV4-1 and J usage is TRBJ2-2; no firm D call. V lost 0 bases and J lost 4, with 9 bases in between. This CDR3 has 15 residues. Germline assignment: CDR1 MGHRA and CDR2 YSYEKL. This CDR3 reads CASSQDRLTTGELFF. The CDR3 nucleotides read TGCGCCAGCAGCCAAGATCGACTGACCACCGGGGAGCTGTTTTTT.

The rearrangement uses TRBV6-5 and TRBJ1-6; D is undetermined. V lost 6 bases and J 4 bases, leaving 4 bases between the germline ends. Germline CDR1 and CDR2: MNHEY and SVGAGI. The CDR3 consists of 12 residues. The CDR3 nucleotides read TGTGCCAGCAGGCAGTATAATTCACCCCTCCACTTT. This codes for CASRQYNSPLHF.

The rearrangement joins TRBV16 to TRBJ2-5; a possible D gene is TRBD2 (6 bases). The J call may not be correct, given that the DNA end is closer to TRBJ2-7. Germline V gene data show CDR1 as KGHSY and CDR2 as FQNENV. This CDR3 has 13 residues. The CDR3 sequence: CASGRFLSYEQYF. CDR3 nucleotides: TGTGCCAGCGGGAGGTTCCTCTCCTACGAGCAGTACTTC.

The chain links TRBV11-2 to TRBJ1-6; D ambiguous. This CDR3 contains 13 residues. Germline assignment: CDR1 SGHAT and CDR2 FQNNGV. With 2 bases removed from V and 4 bases from J, the gap between germline ends came to 3 bases. Here the CDR3 reads CASSLSYNSPLHF. In DNA, the CDR3 is TGTGCCAGCAGCTTAAGTTATAATTCACCCCTCCACTTT. Filled out from reference TRBV11-2 and TRBJ1-6, the complete variable domain reads EAGVAQSPRYKIIEKRQSVAFWCNPISGHATLYWYQQILGQGPKLLIQFQNNGVVDDSQLPKDRFSAERLKGVDSTLKIQPAKLEDSAVYLCASSLSYNSPLHFGNGTRLTVT.

This sequence joins TRBV7-2 and TRBJ2-7; D remains unclear. The CDR3 length is 14 residues. Germline V gives CDR1 SGHTA, CDR2 FQGNSA. Trimming removed 5 bases from V and 0 bases from J, with 11 bases in between. The CDR3 loop reads CASSADGYSYEQYF. The CDR3 nucleotides are TGTGCCAGCAGCGCGGACGGGTACTCCTACGAGCAGTACTTC.

V and J are TRBV14 and TRBJ1-4, with 8 bases identical to TRBD1. The CDR3 loop spans 12 amino acids. CDR1 SGHDN and CDR2 FVKESK come from the germline V gene. The ends lost 11 bases at V and 11 bases at J; junction bases unmatched: 10. CDR3 sequence (DNA): TGTGCCTCAGGGACAGGCCTTGGGAAACTGTTTTTT. Translation: CASGTGLGKLFF.

This clone was seen only a few times. The V call is TRBV19, the J call TRBJ2-3, with 7 bases matching TRBD2. Trimming removed 10 bases from V and 4 bases from J; junction bases left unmatched: 17. Looked up from germline, CDR1 is LNHDA and CDR2 is SQIVND (reference sequence). This CDR3 is 16 amino acids long. CDR3 region: CATSHRGGRVADTQYF. The CDR3 DNA reads as TGTGCCACCAGTCATAGGGGCGGGAGAGTCGCAGATACGCAGTATTTT.

The chain employs TRBV10-2 and TRBJ2-7, with 7 bases aligning to TRBD2. V was clipped by 4 bases and J by 5 bases; unmatched bases: 5. This CDR3 has 13 amino acids. In germline, CDR1 is WSHSY, CDR2 SAAADI. CDR3 coding DNA: TGCGCCAGCAGTGTATCTCTAGCGGACGAGCAGTACTTC. Protein sequence: CASSVSLADEQYF.

The J gene is TRBJ1-5, the V gene TRBV19, with D tentatively TRBD1 (6 bases). V was clipped by 6 bases and J by 2 bases, with 11 bases between them. The CDR3 totals 14 residues. Germline V CDR1 and CDR2: LNHDA, SQIVND (reference sequence). Here the CDR3 reads CASRGGLGNQPQHF. The CDR3, as DNA: TGTGCCAGTAGAGGGGGACTGGGCAATCAGCCCCAGCATTTT.

The CDR3 sequence: CASSRQGGLGDTQYF. DNA of the CDR3: TGTGCCAGCAGCCGTCAAGGCGGCTTGGGAGATACGCAGTATTTT. The gene calls are TRBV11-3 and TRBJ2-3; no reliable D call. V shed 5 bases and J shed 5 bases, with 17 bases lying between them. This CDR3 spans 15 amino acids. Per germline, CDR1 SGHNT and CDR2 YENEEA.

The chain carries TRBV5-1 and TRBJ2-3, with a tentative D call TRBD2 (5 bases). From germline, CDR1 is SGHRS and CDR2 YFSETQ. The CDR3 totals 15 residues. Trimming shortened V by 6 bases and J by 0 bases, and 14 bases separated the two germline ends. The CDR3 is CASTPLGLSTDTQYF. The CDR3 nucleotides are TGCGCCAGCACACCACTAGGACTGAGCACAGATACGCAGTATTTT.

Only a few counts were recorded for this clone. V gene TRBV19 combines with J gene TRBJ2-6; D not resolved. Trimming took 11 bases from V and 0 from J, leaving 23 bases between them. Germline-derived CDR1 and CDR2 are LNHDA and SQIVND (reference sequence). The CDR3 is made up of 18 amino acids. CDR3: CASIVRISENSGANVLTF. In nucleotides, the CDR3 is TGTGCCTCTATAGTACGGATTAGTGAGAACTCTGGGGCCAACGTCCTGACTTTC.

This clone has just a few counts. CDR3 nucleotide sequence: TGTGCCAGCAGCGTAGCGACAGGGGCGAGGACTGAAGCTTTCTTT. Residues: CASSVATGARTEAFF. The J gene is TRBJ1-1, the V gene TRBV9; 8 positions match TRBD1. V lost 0 bases, J lost 5 bases, and 6 bases stayed unmatched. This CDR3 is 15 amino acids long. Germline loops: CDR1 SGDLS, CDR2 YYNGEE.

This clone was observed a single time. CDR3 bases: TGTGCTAGTGGTAGATCTACCGGGACAGGGGGTTCGGATGAGCAGTTCTTC. As protein: CASGRSTGTGGSDEQFF. The chain employs TRBV12-5 and TRBJ2-1; 11 bases fit TRBD1. The germline CDR1 and CDR2 sequences are LGHNT and FRNRAP. V was pared by 5 bases and J by 8 bases, with 14 bases of the junction left unmatched. The CDR3 totals 17 residues.

CDR3 bases: TGTGCCAGCAGTGGACTAGCGGGGAGCACAGATACGCAGTATTTT. Its translation: CASSGLAGSTDTQYF. The chain employs TRBV6-4 and TRBJ2-3; 11 nucleotides agree with TRBD2. Germline-derived CDR1 and CDR2 are MRHNA and SNTAGT. V shed 4 bases, J shed 0 bases, and the junction held 0 bases outside the gene matches. The CDR3 length is 15 residues.

The genes are TRBV28 and TRBJ1-1; D is unclear. This CDR3 has 12 residues. Germline CDR1 and CDR2: MDHEN and SYDVKM. Trimming shortened V by 6 bases and J by 7 bases, and 12 bases separated the two germline ends. The CDR3 sequence is CASRLDTSEAFF. The DNA for the CDR3 is TGTGCCAGCAGACTCGACACGAGTGAAGCTTTCTTT. Supplemented by reference TRBV28 and TRBJ1-1, the full variable domain reads DVKVTQSSRYLVKRTGEKVFLECVQDMDHENMFWYRQDPGLGLRLIYFSYDVKMKEKGDIPEGYSVSREKKERFSLILESASTNQTSMYLCASRLDTSEAFFGQGTRLTVV.

V is TRBV9 and J is TRBJ2-2; a weak D match, TRBD2 (6 bases). The CDR3 runs 13 residues. CDR1 is SGDLS and CDR2 is YYNGEE in the germline V gene. Trimming removed 4 bases at V and 9 bases at J, with 13 bases between. DNA of the CDR3: TGTGCCAGCAGCTTGGAGGGTGGCTGGGAGCTGTTTTTT. It specifies CASSLEGGWELFF. Together with reference TRBV9 and TRBJ2-2, the CDR3 gives the full variable domain: DSGVTQTPKHLITATGQRVTLRCSPRSGDLSVYWYQQSLDQGLQFLIQYYNGEERAKGNILERFSAQQFPDLHSELNLSSLELGDSALYFCASSLEGGWELFFGEGSRLTVL.

This clone occurred a few times. The chain joins TRBV7-9 to TRBJ2-7; 7 bases align to TRBD2. The CDR3 consists of 15 residues. Germline lookup yields CDR1 SEHNR and CDR2 FQNEAQ (reference sequence). With V trimmed by 5 bases and J by 4 bases, 11 bases remained unmatched. CDR3 sequence: CASSPPSGPSYEQYF. CDR3 bases: TGTGCCAGCAGCCCCCCTAGCGGCCCCTCTTACGAGCAGTACTTC.

CDR3 amino acids: CASRLACGSWNEQFF. As DNA, the CDR3 is TGTGCAAGTCGCTTAGCTTGCGGGAGTTGGAATGAGCAGTTCTTC. V gene TRBV12-2 combines with J gene TRBJ2-1; no check of the table's D call, TRBD2, against the DNA was made. TRBV12-2 is termed a pseudogene. CDR3 size: 15 residues.

The V and J genes are TRBV7-9 and TRBJ1-4; D gene unclear. CDR1 is SEHNR and CDR2 is FQNEAQ in the germline V gene (reference sequence). This CDR3 contains 15 residues. Trimming took 1 base from V and 0 from J, leaving 6 bases between them. The CDR3 coding sequence is TGTGCCAGCAGCTTAGAGAGAGCAACTAATGAAAAACTGTTTTTT. It encodes CASSLERATNEKLFF.

This clone came up once. This rearrangement joins TRBV7-9 to TRBJ1-2, with D hard to call. V lost 1 base, J lost 0 bases, and 6 bases lay in between. Germline CDR1 reads SEHNR; CDR2 reads FQNEAQ (reference sequence). This CDR3 contains 14 residues. The CDR3 DNA sequence: TGTGCCAGCAGCTTAGTTCAGACTAACTATGGCTACACCTTC. It is translated as CASSLVQTNYGYTF.

The chain carries TRBV30 and TRBJ1-2; the D is unclear. This CDR3 spans 13 amino acids. CDR1 is GTSNPN and CDR2 is SVGIG in the germline V gene (reference sequence). The germline V and J ends were trimmed by 0 bases and 4 bases, with 9 bases remaining between them. In DNA, the CDR3 is TGTGCCTGGAGTGTAAGCAGTCCCTATGGCTACACCTTC. It is translated as CAWSVSSPYGYTF.

This clone has more than one count but fewer than ten. The V gene is TRBV19, the J gene TRBJ2-7, with D perhaps given as TRBD1 or TRBD2 (5 bases each). Germline assignment: CDR1 LNHDA and CDR2 SQIVND (reference sequence). The germline V and J ends were trimmed by 5 bases and 2 bases, with 16 bases remaining between them. There are 15 residues in the CDR3. CDR3 in DNA: TGTGCCAGTAGTTTTGGGGCAGGGAGAGCCTACGAGCAGTACTTC. Translating gives CASSFGAGRAYEQYF. Complete variable domain (other parts from reference TRBV19 and TRBJ2-7): DGGITQSPKYLFRKEGQNVTLSCEQNLNHDAMYWYRQDPGQGLRLIYYSQIVNDFQKGDIAEGYSVSREKKESFPLTVTSAQKNPTAFYLCASSFGAGRAYEQYFGPGTRLTVT.

The chain couples TRBV4-1 to TRBJ2-7; TRBD1 agrees at 8 bases. The J segment lost 6 bases and the V segment lost 6 bases, leaving 10 bases of the junction unmatched. From germline, CDR1 is MGHRA and CDR2 YSYEKL. This CDR3 contains 14 residues. CDR3 protein: CASSLGRGRGEQYF. In nucleotides, the CDR3 is TGCGCCAGCAGTCTGGGCAGGGGGCGCGGCGAGCAGTACTTC.

The rearrangement links TRBV7-2 to TRBJ2-3; D perhaps matches TRBD2 (6 bases). The CDR3 has 15 amino acids. Trimming stripped 4 bases from V and 0 bases from J, with 11 bases between. The V gene's germline CDR1 is SGHTA and CDR2 FQGNSA. The CDR3 protein is CASSYAGTSTDTQYF. CDR3 in DNA: TGTGCCAGCAGCTATGCAGGGACTAGCACAGATACGCAGTATTTT. The complete variable domain, with remaining parts taken from reference TRBV7-2 and TRBJ2-3, reads GAGVSQSPSNKVTEKGKDVELRCDPISGHTALYWYRQSLGQGLEFLIYFQGNSAPDKSGLPSDRFSAERTGGSVSTLTIQRTQQEDSAVYLCASSYAGTSTDTQYFGPGTRLTVL.

This rearrangement joins TRBV28 to TRBJ2-3, with TRBD2 matching over 12 bases. Germline values: CDR1 MDHEN, CDR2 SYDVKM. Trimming took 3 bases from V and 8 from J; bases not matched to a gene: 15. The CDR3 spans 18 residues. The CDR3 region is CASSLEASGRAVSLTQYF. The CDR3 nucleotides read TGTGCCAGCAGTTTGGAGGCTAGCGGGAGGGCCGTGAGTCTTACGCAGTATTTT. The full variable domain, its missing parts supplied by reference TRBV28 and TRBJ2-3, is DVKVTQSSRYLVKRTGEKVFLECVQDMDHENMFWYRQDPGLGLRLIYFSYDVKMKEKGDIPEGYSVSREKKERFSLILESASTNQTSMYLCASSLEASGRAVSLTQYFGPGTRLTVL.